This T cell receptor beta chain emerged from a study of T cells expressing NK-cell markers. Background on the study: Eight donors were sequenced, of whom seven were HCMV-seropositive, while the remaining one was HCMV-seronegative. General study findings and limits: NKG2C+ dominant clonotypes from 5 to 7 donors made up about 1.0-7.5% of CD8+ T cells.

From the 5' RACE reads, TCRdb lists one entry per CDR3 protein and no DNA. The listing records 350,000 to 500,000 distinct CDR3 sequences. The germline gives CDR1 DFQATT, CDR2 SNEGSKA (reference sequence). There are 14 residues in the CDR3. As for this clonotype: Its matching antigen is unknown.

Material: blood T cells: a sorted CD56 or NKG2C T cell subset, CD4+ or CD8+ T cells, or bulk PBMC T cells (not recorded which). The clonotype comes from a woman between 18 and 69 years old in good health. This chain links TRBV20-1 with TRBJ2-3; the D gene TCRdb calls, TRBD1, cannot be checked with no DNA. The CDR3 is CSARAGARLDTQYF.